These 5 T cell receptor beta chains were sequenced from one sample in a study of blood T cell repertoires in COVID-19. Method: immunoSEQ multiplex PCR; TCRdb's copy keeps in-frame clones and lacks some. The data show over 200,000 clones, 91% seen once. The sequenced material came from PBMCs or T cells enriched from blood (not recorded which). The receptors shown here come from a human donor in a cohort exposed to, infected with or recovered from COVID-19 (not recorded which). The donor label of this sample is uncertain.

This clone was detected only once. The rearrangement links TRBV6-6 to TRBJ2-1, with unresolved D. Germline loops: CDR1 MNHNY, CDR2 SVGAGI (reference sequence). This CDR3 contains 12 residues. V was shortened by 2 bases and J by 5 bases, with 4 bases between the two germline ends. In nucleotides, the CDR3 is TGTGCCAGCAGTTACAGCGACAATGAGCAGTTCTTC. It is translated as CASSYSDNEQFF.

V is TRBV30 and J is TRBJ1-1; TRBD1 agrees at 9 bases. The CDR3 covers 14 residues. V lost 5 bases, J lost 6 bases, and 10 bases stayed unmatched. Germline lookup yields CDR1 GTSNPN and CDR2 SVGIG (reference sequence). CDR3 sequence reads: CAWYRDREEPEAFF. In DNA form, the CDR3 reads TGTGCCTGGTACCGGGACAGGGAAGAACCTGAAGCTTTCTTT.

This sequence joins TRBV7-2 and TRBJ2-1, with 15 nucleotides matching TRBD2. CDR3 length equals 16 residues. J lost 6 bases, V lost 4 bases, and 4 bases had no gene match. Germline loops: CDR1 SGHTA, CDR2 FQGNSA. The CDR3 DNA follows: TGTGCCAGCAGCTCCCAGGGACTAGCGGGGGGCAATGAGCAGTTCTTC. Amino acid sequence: CASSSQGLAGGNEQFF.

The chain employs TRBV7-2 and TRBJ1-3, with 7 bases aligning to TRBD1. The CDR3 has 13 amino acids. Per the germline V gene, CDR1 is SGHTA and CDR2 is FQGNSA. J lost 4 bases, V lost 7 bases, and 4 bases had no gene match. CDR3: CASTPQGGNTIYF. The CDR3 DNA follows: TGTGCCAGCACCCCACAGGGGGGAAACACCATATATTTT.

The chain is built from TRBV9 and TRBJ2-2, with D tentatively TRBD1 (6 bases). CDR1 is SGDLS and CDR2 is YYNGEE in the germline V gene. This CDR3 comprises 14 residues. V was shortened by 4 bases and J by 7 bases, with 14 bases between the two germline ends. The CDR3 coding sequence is TGTGCCAGCAGCTTACAGGGATACGGCGGGGAGCTGTTTTTT. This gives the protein CASSLQGYGGELFF.